The rows below give T cell receptor beta chains drawn from one sample of a study of response to subunit inactivated influenza vaccine. TCRdb re-analysed the RT-PCR reads in MiXCR, keeping a single row per CDR3 protein. The sample contains about 540,000 distinct CDR3 sequences, around a quarter of which appear only once. Another study also made use of these data, one on T cells expressing NK-cell markers.

The sample in question was CD4+ T cells sorted from PBMCs, obtained 11 to 12 days after vaccination. Receptors were obtained from a man between 50 and 59 years old who received an inactivated influenza vaccine. CDR3s include the opening cysteine and the closing phenylalanine or tryptophan. A D gene is named only where the DNA matches it firmly. Where a row states a size, it is once, few, many or the class of an expanded clone; other rows omit it.

>TRBV4-3|-|TRBJ2-7|-|14
TGCGCCAGCAGCCAAGACCCTTTTATTAAGGAGCAGTACTTC
CASSQDPFIKEQYF
>TRBV12-3/TRBV12-4|few|TRBJ2-1|TRBD2|18
TGTGCCAGCAGGCCGAGCAAGGGAGGACTAGCGGGAAACAATGAGCAGTTCTTC
CASRPSKGGLAGNNEQFF
>TRBV27|-|TRBJ2-2|TRBD1|17
TGTGCCAGCCTTAGAAGAGTAGGACAGGAGAACACCGGGGAGCTGTTTTTT
CASLRRVGQENTGELFF
>TRBV7-3|-|TRBJ2-1|-|15
TGTGCCAGCAGCTTAACGGGGGTAGTGCTCGGTGAGCAGTTCTTC
CASSLTGVVLGEQFF
>TRBV29-1|-|TRBJ2-3|TRBD1|13
TGCAGCGCCGACAGGGGAGGTTCAGATACGCAGTATTTT
CSADRGGSDTQYF
>TRBV10-3|many|TRBJ1-2|TRBD1|13
TGTGCCATCAGTGAGGGACAGGGCTATGGCTACACCTTC
CAISEGQGYGYTF
>TRBV7-2|-|TRBJ2-4|-|16
TGTGCCAGCAGCCCAGATGTACGTCAGGGCAAAAACATTCAGTACTTC
CASSPDVRQGKNIQYF
>TRBV20-1|few|TRBJ2-5|-|15
TGCAGTGCTAGAGATGTTACCACAGGCAAAGAGACCCAGTACTTC
CSARDVTTGKETQYF
>TRBV15|few|TRBJ2-1|TRBD2|16
TGTGCCACCAGCAGAGAAGTGGCGGGGGGACTCAATGAGCAGTTCTTC
CATSREVAGGLNEQFF
>TRBV7-9|-|TRBJ2-3|TRBD1|16
TGTGCCAGCAGCTTAGGGACAGGGGATAACACAGATACGCAGTATTTT
CASSLGTGDNTDTQYF
>TRBV20-1|-|TRBJ2-1|TRBD2|14
TGCAGTGCTCTAGCGGGAGGGCCCCACAATGAGCAGTTCTTC
CSALAGGPHNEQFF
>TRBV28|-|TRBJ2-1|-|13
TGTGCCAGCAGTTTATCCGGCCTTTATGAGCAGTTCTTC
CASSLSGLYEQFF
>TRBV3-1|-|TRBJ2-5|TRBD1|16
TGTGCCAGCAGCCTCAGGGGGGCAGGGGGCTTAGAGACCCAGTACTTC
CASSLRGAGGLETQYF
>TRBV10-3|-|TRBJ2-5|-|14
TGTGCCATCAGTGCCGGGGCCAGGAAAGAGACCCAGTACTTC
CAISAGARKETQYF
>TRBV9|few|TRBJ1-1|-|13
TGTGCCAGCAGCGTAGGTTTTCGGCTGTCGGCTTTCTTT
CASSVGFRLSAFF
>TRBV2|few|TRBJ2-3|-|15
TGTGCCAGCAGGACCCGGGAGCGAATCACAGATACGCAGTATTTT
CASRTRERITDTQYF
>TRBV12-3/TRBV12-4|few|TRBJ2-1|TRBD2|17
TGTGCCAGCAGTTTGGCTAGCGGGGGTTCCTCCTACAATGAGCAGTTCTTC
CASSLASGGSSYNEQFF
>TRBV4-2|few|TRBJ2-4|-|15
TGTGCCAGCAGCCAAGCGACTCCTGGAAAAAGGCTTCAGTACTTC
CASSQATPGKRLQYF
>TRBV29-1|few|TRBJ2-7|TRBD1|13
TGCAGCGTCGCCCGGGACAGGGGGCGCGAGCAGTACTTC
CSVARDRGREQYF
>TRBV28|few|TRBJ1-5|-|14
TGTGCCAGCAGTTTTCGGTTTGTGTATCAGCCCCAGCATTTT
CASSFRFVYQPQHF
>TRBV7-2|-|TRBJ1-1|-|14
TGTGCCAGCAGCCTTTTCGGGGGCAAGGCTGAAGCTTTCTTT
CASSLFGGKAEAFF
>TRBV12-3/TRBV12-4|few|TRBJ2-3|TRBD1|16
TGTGCCAGCAGTTTAGACCTACAGGGGAGCACAGATACGCAGTATTTT
CASSLDLQGSTDTQYF
>TRBV20-1|few|TRBJ2-1|-|13
TGCAGTGCTACGGAGACGGGGTGGCGTGAGCAGTTCTTC
CSATETGWREQFF
>TRBV5-1|-|TRBJ1-2|-|14
TGCGCCAGCAGCTCGGGGACAAGCTATGATGGCTACACCTTC
CASSSGTSYDGYTF
>TRBV10-3|few|TRBJ2-3|-|16
TGTGCCATCAGTGAAAAAGGGACCCTAAGCACAGATACGCAGTATTTT
CAISEKGTLSTDTQYF
>TRBV12-3/TRBV12-4|few|TRBJ2-7|-|13
TGTGCCAGCAGTTTTAGTAGTCAGGGGGAGCAGTACTTC
CASSFSSQGEQYF
>TRBV4-3|many|TRBJ2-3|TRBD2|18
TGCGCCAGCAGCCGGACAAGACTCCCGGGGGGGTTCACAGATACGCAGTATTTT
CASSRTRLPGGFTDTQYF
>TRBV20-1|-|TRBJ1-6|-|14
TGCAGTGCTAGATCCGGGGGAGACAATTCACCCCTCCACTTT
CSARSGGDNSPLHF
>TRBV4-3|-|TRBJ2-1|-|16
TGCGCCAGCAGCCAAGATGGCAGGGAACGCTACAATGAGCAGTTCTTC
CASSQDGRERYNEQFF